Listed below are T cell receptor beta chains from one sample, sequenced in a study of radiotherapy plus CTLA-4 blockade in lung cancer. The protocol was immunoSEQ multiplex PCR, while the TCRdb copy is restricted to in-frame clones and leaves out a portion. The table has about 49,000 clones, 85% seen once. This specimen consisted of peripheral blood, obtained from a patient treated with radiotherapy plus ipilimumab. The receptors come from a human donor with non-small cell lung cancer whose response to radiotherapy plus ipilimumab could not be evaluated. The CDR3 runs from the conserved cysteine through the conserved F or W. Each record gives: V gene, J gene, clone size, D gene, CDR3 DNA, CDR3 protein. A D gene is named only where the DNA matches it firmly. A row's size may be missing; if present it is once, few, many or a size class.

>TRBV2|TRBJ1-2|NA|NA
TGTGCCAGCAGATTCCAGGGCCTTAACTATGGCTACACCTTC
CASRFQGLNYGYTF
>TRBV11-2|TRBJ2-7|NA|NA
TGTGCCAGCAGCTTAGAGGGTAGGAACAGCCTCTACGAGCAGTACTTC
CASSLEGRNSLYEQYF
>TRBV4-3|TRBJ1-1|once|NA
TGCGCCAGCAGCCAAGTCCGGGGGTACACTGAAGCTTTCTTT
CASSQVRGYTEAFF
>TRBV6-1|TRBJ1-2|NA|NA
TGTGCCAGCAGTCGAGGCAACGGGAATGGCTACACCTTC
CASSRGNGNGYTF
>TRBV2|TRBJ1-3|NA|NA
TGTGCCAGCAGTGCGGCTGGAAACACCATATATTTT
CASSAAGNTIYF
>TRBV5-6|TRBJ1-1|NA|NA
TGTGCCAGCAGCTTGGCCCAGGGTTTCAACACTGAAGCTTTCTTT
CASSLAQGFNTEAFF
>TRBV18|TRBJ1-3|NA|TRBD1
TGTGCCAGCTCAGAGCTACAGGGGGCGGTTGGCGCAAACACCATATATTTT
CASSELQGAVGANTIYF
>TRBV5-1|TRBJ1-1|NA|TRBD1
TGCGCCAGCAGCGCCGGACAGGGTTATTCAGCTTTCTTT
CASSAGQGYSAFF
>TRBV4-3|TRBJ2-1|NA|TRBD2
TGCGCCAGCAGCCAAGATTATGGCGGGAGTGTGAATGAGCAGTTCTTC
CASSQDYGGSVNEQFF
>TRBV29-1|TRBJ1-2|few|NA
TGCAGCGTTGCCCCAGGTCCGAACTATGGCTACACCTTC
CSVAPGPNYGYTF
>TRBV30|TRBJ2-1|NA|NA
TGTGCCCGGGCGCGGGACCCCTCCTACAATGAGCAGTTCTTC
CARARDPSYNEQFF
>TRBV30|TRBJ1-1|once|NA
TGTGCCTGGAGCGAGCGGGACCCACAATATCCTTTAGCTTTCTTT
CAWSERDPQYPLAFF
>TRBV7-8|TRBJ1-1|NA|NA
TGTGCCAGCAGCTTAGCGCGGGGGAACACCGAAGCTTTCTTT
CASSLARGNTEAFF
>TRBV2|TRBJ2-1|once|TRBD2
TGTGCCAGCAGTGAAGGAGGTCTAGCGGGAGTCTCCTACAATGAGCAGTTCTTC
CASSEGGLAGVSYNEQFF
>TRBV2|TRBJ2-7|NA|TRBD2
TGTGCCAGCAGTGAAACGGGAGGCGGCGAGCAGTACTTC
CASSETGGGEQYF
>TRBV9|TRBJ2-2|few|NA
TGTGCCAGCAGCCCAGGGGCGTCCACCGGGGAGCTGTTTTTT
CASSPGASTGELFF
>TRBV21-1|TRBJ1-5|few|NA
TGTGCCAGCAGCCACAGGGGAAGACGACAGCCCCAGCATTTT
CASSHRGRRQPQHF
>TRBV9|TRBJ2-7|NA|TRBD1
TGTGCCAGCAGCGCAGGACAGGGTTCGATCTCCTACGAGCAGTACTTC
CASSAGQGSISYEQYF
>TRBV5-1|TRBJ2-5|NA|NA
TGCGCCAGCAGCCCGTTAGCGGTCTCCCAAGAGACCCAGTACTTC
CASSPLAVSQETQYF
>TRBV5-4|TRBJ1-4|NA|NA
TGTGCCAGCAGCCTGTCAACTAATGAAAAACTGTTTTTT
CASSLSTNEKLFF
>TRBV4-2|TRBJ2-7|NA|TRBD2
TGTGCCAGCAGCCAAGGGCTAGCGGGAGTCTACGAGCAGTACTTC
CASSQGLAGVYEQYF
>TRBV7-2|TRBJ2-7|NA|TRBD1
TGTGCCAGCAGCTACCGCGGGACAGGGTCCTACGAGCAGTACTTC
CASSYRGTGSYEQYF
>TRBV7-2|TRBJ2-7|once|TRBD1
TGTGCCAGCAGCTTGGACAGGGGGGACGAGCAGTACTTC
CASSLDRGDEQYF
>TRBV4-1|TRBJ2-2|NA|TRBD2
TGCGCCAGCAGCCATGGACTAGCGGGAGTAAGCACCGGGGAGCTGTTTTTT
CASSHGLAGVSTGELFF
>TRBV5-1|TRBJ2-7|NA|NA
TGCGCCAGCAGCCCTCCCTTACAGCTTACCTACGAGCAGTACTTC
CASSPPLQLTYEQYF
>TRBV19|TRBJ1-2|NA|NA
TGTGCCAGTAGGCCTACAGGGACTAATGTAGGCTACACCTTC
CASRPTGTNVGYTF
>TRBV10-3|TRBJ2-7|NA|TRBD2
TGTGCCATCAGTGGAAATCCTAGCGGTTCCTACGAGCAGTACTTC
CAISGNPSGSYEQYF
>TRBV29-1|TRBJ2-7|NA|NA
TGCAGCGTTTTTGTCAGGGCCGGGTACGAGCAGTACTTC
CSVFVRAGYEQYF
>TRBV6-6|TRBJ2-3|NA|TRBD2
TGTGCCAGCAGTTACCCACTAGCGGCTAGCACAGATACGCAGTATTTT
CASSYPLAASTDTQYF
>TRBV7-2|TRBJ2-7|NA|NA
TGTGCCAGCAGCGCCACAGGGTCTTCCTACGAGCAGTACTTC
CASSATGSSYEQYF
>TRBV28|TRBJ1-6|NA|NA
TGTGCCAGCAGTACAGGGTTGGGGGATTCACCCCTCCACTTT
CASSTGLGDSPLHF
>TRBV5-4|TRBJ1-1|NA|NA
TGTGCCAGCAGCCCTCGAGTTACAGGGAACACTGAAGCTTTCTTT
CASSPRVTGNTEAFF
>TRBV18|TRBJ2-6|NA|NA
TGTGCCAGCTCACAAGTCGTGGCGGGATTGTCTGGGGCCAACGTCCTGACTTTC
CASSQVVAGLSGANVLTF
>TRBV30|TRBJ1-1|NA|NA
TGTGCCTGGAGCCGGAATGCGGCTGAAGCTTTCTTT
CAWSRNAAEAFF
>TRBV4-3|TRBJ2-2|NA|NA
TGCGCCAGCAGCCAAGATATCGGGGGTCGAGTCACCGGGGAGCTGTTTTTT
CASSQDIGGRVTGELFF
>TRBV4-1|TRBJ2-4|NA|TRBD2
TGCGCCAGCAGCCATGGGCCCGGGACTAGTCGGGACATTCAGTACTTC
CASSHGPGTSRDIQYF
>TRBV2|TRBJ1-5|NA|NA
TGTGCCAGCAGTGAACGACATAGCAATCAGCCCCAGCATTTT
CASSERHSNQPQHF
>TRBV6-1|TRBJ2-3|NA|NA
TGTGCCAGCAGTGACAGGGGATTTGCAGATACGCAGTATTTT
CASSDRGFADTQYF
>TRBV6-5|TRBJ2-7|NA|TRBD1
TGTGCCAGCAGCAGACAGGGGAGCTCCTACGAGCAGTACTTC
CASSRQGSSYEQYF
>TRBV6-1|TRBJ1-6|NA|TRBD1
TGTGCCAGCAGTGAAAGAAGGGGGCGTACCCTCCACTTT
CASSERRGRTLHF
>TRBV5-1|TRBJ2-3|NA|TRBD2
TGCGCCAGCAAGACTAGCGGGAATACGCAGTATTTT
CASKTSGNTQYF
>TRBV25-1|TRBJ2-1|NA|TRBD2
TGTGCCAGCAGTCCCTACGGCGGGAGAATCGGCCATGAGCAGTTCTTC
CASSPYGGRIGHEQFF
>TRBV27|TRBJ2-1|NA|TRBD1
TGTGCCAGCAGTTTGGGAACAGGGGGCAATGAGCAGTTCTTC
CASSLGTGGNEQFF
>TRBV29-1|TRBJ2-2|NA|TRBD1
TGCAGCGTTGCGACAGGGGACGTCGGGGAGCTGTTTTTT
CSVATGDVGELFF
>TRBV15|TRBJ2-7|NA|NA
TGTGCCACCAGCAGAGATAACAGAGCCTACGAGCAGTACTTC
CATSRDNRAYEQYF
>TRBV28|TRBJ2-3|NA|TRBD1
TGTGCCAGCAGTACGGCCAGGGGGCCAGATACGCAGTATTTT
CASSTARGPDTQYF
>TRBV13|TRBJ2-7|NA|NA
TGTGCCAGCAGCGCAACTAGTTACGAGCAGTACTTC
CASSATSYEQYF